The next 25 T cell receptor beta chains were all read from a single sample in a study of shared clonotypes between healthy human individuals (dated by TCRdb to 2020 to 2022). Library construction relied on the immunoSEQ multiplex PCR assay. TCRdb took over this immuneACCESS table, retaining in-frame rearrangements with V and J assigned. Such tables are incomplete; in checked studies, under half of the missing clones stem from an unresolved V gene, and the remainder is unexplained. This sample comprises 2 million to 2.5 million clones, just under 95% of them detected only once. The top ten constitute roughly 0.34% of the sample. Sample: naive CD4+ T cells from PBMCs. Reading the label with the study, this specimen's cell subset or site is: CD45RA+ positively selected. The origin of the receptors is a man between 18 and 29 years old in good health. Some clones in this sample may be carry-over from other donors' samples.

V gene TRBV27 combines with J gene TRBJ2-7; D unresolved. The length of the CDR3 is 14 residues. V was pared by 6 bases and J by 3 bases, with 15 bases between. Germline CDR1 and CDR2: MNHEY and SMNVEV (reference sequence). This chain's CDR3 is CASRRLIPFYEQYF. DNA of the CDR3: TGTGCCAGCAGAAGACTGATCCCCTTCTACGAGCAGTACTTC.

The J gene is TRBJ2-7, the V gene TRBV7-2; perhaps TRBD2 as D (5 bases). V was clipped by 4 bases and J by 0 bases, with 16 bases between them. Germline V gene lookup returns CDR1 SGHTA and CDR2 FQGNSA. The CDR3 contains 16 residues. DNA for the CDR3: TGTGCCAGCAGCTCCCGGGGTGGAGGACTCTCCTACGAGCAGTACTTC. Translation: CASSSRGGGLSYEQYF.

V is TRBV6-5 and J is TRBJ2-5; D could derive from TRBD1 or TRBD2 (5 bases each). Judging by the DNA end, TRBJ2-7 fits better; the J call may be wrong. CDR1 and CDR2 from the germline V gene are MNHEY and SVGAGI. This CDR3 has 14 residues. CDR3: CASSYDGTLYEQYF. CDR3 coding DNA: TGTGCCAGCAGTTACGACGGGACGCTCTACGAGCAGTACTTC.

The chain recombines TRBV11-2 with TRBJ2-3; D uncertain. The CDR3 runs to 15 residues. V dropped 6 bases and J dropped 4 bases, with 17 bases sitting between them. Germline V gives CDR1 SGHAT, CDR2 FQNNGV. Here the CDR3 reads CASSLPRAAADTQYF. CDR3 coding DNA: TGTGCCAGCAGTCTCCCCCGGGCCGCGGCAGATACGCAGTATTTT. Based on the CDR3 plus reference TRBV11-2 and TRBJ2-3, the full variable domain is EAGVAQSPRYKIIEKRQSVAFWCNPISGHATLYWYQQILGQGPKLLIQFQNNGVVDDSQLPKDRFSAERLKGVDSTLKIQPAKLEDSAVYLCASSLPRAAADTQYFGPGTRLTVL.

The chain combines TRBV10-3 with TRBJ2-5, with TRBD2 matching over 14 bases. The CDR3 consists of 16 residues. V lost 8 bases to trimming and J lost 7 bases; unmatched junction nucleotides: 12. Per germline, CDR1 ENHRY and CDR2 SYGVKD. DNA for the CDR3: TGTGCCATCGGGGGGGGACTAGCGGGAGCAGGCGGGACCCAGTACTTC. Protein product: CAIGGGLAGAGGTQYF.

This clone has a handful of counts. This rearrangement joins TRBV19 to TRBJ1-1; the match to TRBD1 covers 8 bases. Germline-derived CDR1 and CDR2 are LNHDA and SQIVND (reference sequence). The CDR3 spans 13 residues. V gave up 5 bases and J gave up 5 bases; unmatched junction bases: 4. The CDR3 bases are TGTGCCAGTAGTGCCAGGGGGCGGACTGAAGCTTTCTTT. It encodes CASSARGRTEAFF.

Here the CDR3 DNA reads TGTGCCAGCAGCTTAGGGGTCGGGACCAGTGAGCAGTTCTTC. Encoded protein: CASSLGVGTSEQFF. The J gene is TRBJ2-1, the V gene TRBV7-3, with D perhaps assigned TRBD1 or TRBD2 (5 bases each). The CDR3 has 14 residues. The V gene's germline CDR1 is SGHTA and CDR2 FQGTGA. The germline V and J ends were trimmed by 2 bases and 9 bases, with 14 bases remaining between them.

V and J are TRBV4-2 and TRBJ2-5; 7 nucleotides match TRBD2. CDR1 is LGHNA, CDR2 YNFKEQ, per germline. The CDR3 covers 16 residues. V lost 0 bases, J lost 7 bases, and 11 bases stayed unmatched. DNA for the CDR3: TGTGCCAGCAGCCAAGATCAACCTAGCGGAGAGGGGACCCAGTACTTC. This encodes CASSQDQPSGEGTQYF.

This chain connects TRBV6-5 to TRBJ2-7; TRBD1 aligns across 7 bases. The CDR3 has 14 amino acids. Trimming at V came to 6 bases and at J to 3 bases, leaving 8 bases not matched to a gene. CDR1 MNHEY and CDR2 SVGAGI come from the germline V gene. The CDR3, as DNA: TGTGCCAGCAGGCCAGGACAGGCATTCTACGAGCAGTACTTC. Translated: CASRPGQAFYEQYF.

The chain is built from TRBV6-5 and TRBJ1-1; D unresolved. Germline CDR1 and CDR2: MNHEY and SVGAGI. Trimming removed 0 bases from V and 1 base from J, with 9 bases in between. The CDR3 length is 15 residues. This chain's CDR3 is CASSYSTHGNTEAFF. The CDR3 DNA sequence: TGTGCCAGCAGTTACTCGACCCACGGGAACACTGAAGCTTTCTTT.

The chain recombines TRBV27 with TRBJ1-5; 8 bases are shared with TRBD1. Germline V gene data show CDR1 as MNHEY and CDR2 as SMNVEV (reference sequence). J gave up 0 bases and V 5 bases, and 12 bases lay outside the gene matches. This CDR3 is 18 amino acids long. The CDR3 loop is CASSPRRQGPNSNQPQHF. The CDR3 nucleotides read TGTGCCAGCAGTCCCCGTAGACAGGGGCCTAATAGCAATCAGCCCCAGCATTTT.

The table lists this clone with a count of one. The chain joins TRBV7-6 to TRBJ1-1; D is perhaps TRBD1 (5 bases). Between the trimmed V and J ends, which lost 2 bases and 0 bases, there was a span of 13 bases. The CDR3 totals 16 residues. CDR1 and CDR2 (germline): SGHVS, FNYEAQ. The CDR3 sequence: CASSLSGSRVNTEAFF. The DNA of the CDR3 is TGTGCCAGCAGCTTATCAGGGTCCCGGGTGAACACTGAAGCTTTCTTT.

The CDR3, as DNA: TGTGCCAGCAGCTTAGAGGGACAGATCACAGATACGCAGTATTTT. This encodes CASSLEGQITDTQYF. The chain employs TRBV11-3 and TRBJ2-3, with 7 nucleotides matching TRBD1. The CDR3 contains 15 residues. The germline V gene encodes CDR1 SGHNT and CDR2 YENEEA. V lost 0 bases and J lost 2; bases outside the gene matches: 2. Full variable domain (outside the CDR3, taken from reference TRBV11-3 and TRBJ2-3): EAGVVQSPRYKIIEKKQPVAFWCNPISGHNTLYWYLQNLGQGPELLIRYENEEAVDDSQLPKDRFSAERLKGVDSTLKIQPAELGDSAVYLCASSLEGQITDTQYFGPGTRLTVL.

The V gene is TRBV2, the J gene TRBJ1-2; 10 bases match TRBD1. The trim removed 7 bases at V and 1 base at J, leaving 3 bases unmatched. CDR1 and CDR2 from the germline V gene are SNHLY and FYNNEI. The CDR3 has 14 residues. CDR3 residues: CASKGTGDNYGYTF. The CDR3 bases are TGTGCCAGCAAAGGGACAGGGGATAACTATGGCTACACCTTC.

This chain links TRBV28 with TRBJ2-7; a weak D match, TRBD2 (5 bases). This CDR3 has 12 residues. Trimming took 8 bases from V and 0 from J, leaving 8 bases between them. Germline CDR1 reads MDHEN; CDR2 reads SYDVKM. In nucleotides, the CDR3 is TGTGCCAGCCTTGGGAGCTCCTACGAGCAGTACTTC. It specifies CASLGSSYEQYF.

The V gene is TRBV19, the J gene TRBJ1-5; the D gene is possibly TRBD1 (5 bases). The germline V gene encodes CDR1 LNHDA and CDR2 SQIVND (reference sequence). Between the trimmed V and J ends, which lost 4 bases and 2 bases, there was a span of 9 bases. The CDR3 is 14 residues long. The CDR3 region has the DNA TGTGCCAGTAGTACCCGCAGGGGCAATCAGCCCCAGCATTTT. Translated, it gives CASSTRRGNQPQHF. The full variable domain, completed using reference TRBV19 and TRBJ1-5, is DGGITQSPKYLFRKEGQNVTLSCEQNLNHDAMYWYRQDPGQGLRLIYYSQIVNDFQKGDIAEGYSVSREKKESFPLTVTSAQKNPTAFYLCASSTRRGNQPQHFGDGTRLSIL.

This clone was observed a single time. In nucleotides, the CDR3 is TGTGCCAGCAGTTACCCTAGTAGCGGGAGGCCGTACGAGCAGTACTTC. Translating it yields CASSYPSSGRPYEQYF. V is TRBV6-8 and J is TRBJ2-7; the match to TRBD2 covers 10 bases. With 2 bases clipped from V and 4 bases from J, the junction kept 8 bases outside the gene matches. The CDR3 totals 16 residues. Per the germline V gene, CDR1 is MNHGY and CDR2 is SAAAGT.

J is TRBJ2-1 and V is TRBV11-2, with a weak D call TRBD2 (6 bases). Germline CDR1 is SGHAT and CDR2 is FQNNGV. V gave up 5 bases and J gave up 2 bases, with 13 bases separating them. The CDR3 sequence is 15 residues long. CDR3 in amino acids: CASSLVGGAYNEQFF. The CDR3 DNA reads TGTGCCAGCAGCCTGGTCGGGGGAGCCTACAATGAGCAGTTCTTC.

The CDR3 is CASSPRQGARGNTIYF. CDR3 DNA sequence: TGCGCCAGCAGCCCAAGACAGGGGGCGAGGGGAAACACCATATATTTT. The chain links TRBV4-1 to TRBJ1-3; the match to TRBD1 covers 10 bases. The CDR3 loop spans 16 amino acids. Trimming took 4 bases from V and 4 from J; bases not matched to a gene: 7. The germline V gene encodes CDR1 MGHRA and CDR2 YSYEKL.

The chain has TRBV4-3 and TRBJ2-1; the match to TRBD1 covers 7 bases. The trim removed 1 base at V and 8 bases at J, leaving 8 bases unmatched. Germline loops: CDR1 LGHNA, CDR2 YSLEER. The CDR3 totals 15 residues. The CDR3 DNA reads as TGCGCCAGCAGCCAAGGACAGGGAGCCGGCGATGAGCAGTTCTTC. This codes for CASSQGQGAGDEQFF.

The V and J genes are TRBV28 and TRBJ2-7; D gene ambiguous. From germline, CDR1 is MDHEN and CDR2 SYDVKM. Trimming removed 2 bases from V and 12 bases from J, with 26 bases in between. The CDR3 covers 16 residues. CDR3 nucleotides: TGTGCCAGCAGTTTAAGTCGGCCAATGGGTTTTGGGGATCTGTACTTC. This gives the protein CASSLSRPMGFGDLYF.

The V call is TRBV7-9, the J call TRBJ1-4, with D unresolved. Trimming took 5 bases from V and 2 from J, leaving 3 bases between them. Germline V gene lookup returns CDR1 SEHNR and CDR2 FQNEAQ (reference sequence). This CDR3 is built from 12 residues. This chain's CDR3 is CASSPTNEKLFF. The CDR3 nucleotides read TGTGCCAGCAGCCCGACTAATGAAAAACTGTTTTTT.

V and J are TRBV7-7 and TRBJ2-5; D not certain. Germline V gene lookup returns CDR1 SSHAT and CDR2 FNYEAQ (reference sequence). The CDR3 sequence is 13 residues long. V gave up 1 base and J gave up 5 bases, with 8 bases separating them. The CDR3 is CASSLVGLETQYF. The CDR3 nucleotides read TGTGCCAGCAGCTTAGTGGGTTTGGAGACCCAGTACTTC.

The chain recombines TRBV5-6 with TRBJ1-5; D is ambiguous. Germline CDR1 and CDR2: SGHDT and YYEEEE. Trimming stripped 4 bases from V and 3 bases from J, with 8 bases between. There are 13 residues in the CDR3. The CDR3 DNA sequence: TGTGCCAGCAGCCAATATATCAATCAGCCCCAGCATTTT. The encoded protein is CASSQYINQPQHF. Based on the CDR3 plus reference TRBV5-6 and TRBJ1-5, the full variable domain is DAGVTQSPTHLIKTRGQQVTLRCSPKSGHDTVSWYQQALGQGPQFIFQYYEEEERQRGNFPDRFSGHQFPNYSSELNVNALLLGDSALYLCASSQYINQPQHFGDGTRLSIL.

The gene calls are TRBV27 and TRBJ1-1; perhaps TRBD1 as D (5 bases). Between the trimmed V and J ends, which lost 3 bases and 4 bases, there was a span of 21 bases. The CDR3 is made up of 17 amino acids. Looked up from germline, CDR1 is MNHEY and CDR2 is SMNVEV (reference sequence). CDR3 sequence: CASSFSRRGDEGTEAFF. In DNA, the CDR3 is TGTGCCAGCAGTTTTAGCAGGCGGGGCGACGAGGGCACTGAAGCTTTCTTT.